The rows below give T cell receptor beta chains drawn from one sample of a study of radiation and T cells in renal cell carcinoma. Here immunoSEQ multiplex PCR was the method, and the copy in TCRdb shows in-frame clones only, minus some. The sample yields more than 8,000 clones, 58% seen once. Sample: tumor tissue, taken from a patient whose treatment was nephrectomy without radiotherapy. Every receptor here comes from a middle-aged man with renal cell carcinoma. Both conserved end residues are part of each CDR3. D genes are given only for firm matches. Not all rows give a size; the values are once, few, many and, for expanded clones, a class.

NA	NA	TRBV7-8	TRBJ2-1	CASSLALGNEQFF	TGTGCCAGCAGCTTAGCCCTTGGCAATGAGCAGTTCTTC
few	NA	TRBV5-6	TRBJ1-2	CASSLGRRIDGYTF	TGTGCCAGCAGCTTGGGCCGGAGGATCGATGGCTACACCTTC
NA	TRBD2	TRBV7-9	TRBJ2-3	CASSLGGSGRTDTQYF	TGTGCCAGCAGCTTAGGTGGTAGCGGGCGCACAGATACGCAGTATTTT
NA	NA	TRBV27	TRBJ2-3	CASSSQDSWGTDTQYF	TGTGCCAGCAGTTCCCAGGACAGTTGGGGGACAGATACGCAGTATTTT
NA	NA	TRBV29-1	TRBJ1-2	CSVEDREGVGYTF	TGCAGCGTTGAAGATCGGGAGGGAGTTGGCTACACCTTC
NA	TRBD2	TRBV9	TRBJ2-2	CASSVGTSARGELFF	TGTGCCAGCAGCGTCGGGACTAGCGCCAGGGGGGAGCTGTTTTTT
NA	TRBD2	TRBV6-1	TRBJ2-2	CASSTSGGWELFF	TGTGCCAGCAGCACTAGCGGCGGGTGGGAGCTGTTTTTT
NA	NA	TRBV18	TRBJ1-1	CASSPQSSPGEAFF	TGTGCCAGCTCACCACAGAGTAGTCCGGGTGAAGCTTTCTTT
NA	NA	TRBV12-5	TRBJ2-2	CASGPPQSTGELFF	TGTGCTAGTGGTCCCCCCCAGTCGACCGGGGAGCTGTTTTTT
NA	NA	TRBV27	TRBJ1-5	CASSLMRDPNQPQHF	TGTGCCAGCAGTTTAATGCGGGACCCCAATCAGCCCCAGCATTTT
few	NA	TRBV7-6	TRBJ2-3	CASARTDFSDTQYF	TGTGCCTCAGCTAGGACAGATTTCTCAGATACGCAGTATTTT
NA	NA	TRBV4-3	TRBJ2-3	CASSQDRADTDTQYF	TGCGCCAGCAGCCAAGATCGGGCGGACACAGATACGCAGTATTTT
once	NA	TRBV5-6	TRBJ2-3	CASNLIRDFTDTQYF	TGTGCCAGCAACTTGATCCGGGACTTCACAGATACGCAGTATTTT
few	NA	TRBV5-5	TRBJ2-1	CASSLTRYNEQFF	TGTGCCAGCAGCTTGACCAGGTACAATGAGCAGTTCTTC
once	NA	TRBV7-2	TRBJ2-1	CASTLGSGREQFF	TGTGCCAGCACCCTTGGGTCCGGGAGAGAGCAGTTCTTC
few	TRBD1	TRBV11-3	TRBJ2-5	CASSLDRRQGQETQYF	TGTGCCAGCAGCTTAGATCGGAGACAGGGCCAAGAGACCCAGTACTTC
few	NA	TRBV28	TRBJ1-1	CASVGDTEAFF	TGTGCCAGCGTGGGGGACACTGAAGCTTTCTTT
few	NA	TRBV7-2	TRBJ2-7	CASSQRRTEQYF	TGTGCCAGCAGCCAGAGGAGAACCGAGCAGTACTTC
NA	NA	TRBV6-1	TRBJ1-4	CASSIGGSSQKLFF	TGTGCCAGCAGTATAGGGGGGAGTAGTCAAAAACTGTTTTTT
NA	NA	TRBV9	TRBJ1-1	CASSVDAPVSSNTEAFF	TGTGCCAGCAGCGTAGACGCACCGGTCAGTTCGAACACTGAAGCTTTCTTT
NA	TRBD2	TRBV7-2	TRBJ2-1	CASSLVGLAGARGDNEQFF	TGTGCCAGCAGCTTAGTGGGCCTAGCGGGAGCAAGGGGTGACAATGAGCAGTTCTTC
NA	TRBD2	TRBV11-1	TRBJ2-3	CASSLSSGRADTQYF	TGTGCCAGCAGCTTATCTAGCGGGAGGGCAGATACGCAGTATTTT
NA	TRBD2	TRBV7-2	TRBJ2-2	CASDKLAGDTGELFF	TGTGCCAGCGATAAGCTGGCGGGAGATACCGGGGAGCTGTTTTTT
NA	TRBD2	TRBV28	TRBJ2-1	CASSPKLAGLYEQFF	TGTGCCAGCAGTCCCAAACTAGCGGGACTGTATGAGCAGTTCTTC
NA	NA	TRBV18	TRBJ2-5	CASSPPSQETQYF	TGTGCCAGCTCACCACCCTCCCAAGAGACCCAGTACTTC
NA	TRBD2	TRBV7-3	TRBJ2-5	CASSPSKGTSGAGETQYF	TGTGCCAGCAGCCCCTCGAAGGGGACTAGCGGCGCGGGAGAGACCCAGTACTTC
NA	TRBD2	TRBV7-9	TRBJ2-2	CASSLWSGGPPGELFF	TGTGCCAGCAGCTTATGGTCGGGAGGGCCCCCCGGGGAGCTGTTTTTT
once	NA	TRBV10-3	TRBJ1-1	CAIRDGVRTEAFF	TGTGCCATCAGGGATGGGGTTCGCACTGAAGCTTTCTTT
few	NA	TRBV4-1	TRBJ1-1	CASSQARDTGRGFF	TGCGCCAGCAGCCAGGCTCGGGACACAGGCAGGGGTTTCTTT
NA	TRBD1	TRBV7-3	TRBJ1-1	CASSLKWGQVFAEAFF	TGTGCCAGCAGCTTAAAGTGGGGACAGGTTTTCGCTGAAGCTTTCTTT
NA	NA	TRBV9	TRBJ2-3	CASRGGTRGGTDTQYF	TGTGCCAGCCGCGGGGGGACCAGGGGGGGGACAGATACGCAGTATTTT
NA	TRBD1	TRBV5-1	TRBJ2-3	CASSLAGTDTDTQYF	TGCGCCAGCAGCTTGGCCGGGACAGACACAGATACGCAGTATTTT
once	TRBD1	TRBV10-3	TRBJ2-3	CAISGTGGLDTQYF	TGTGCCATCAGTGGGACAGGGGGCTTAGATACGCAGTATTTT
NA	NA	TRBV11-1	TRBJ2-3	CASSLERWSTDTQYF	TGTGCCAGCAGCTTAGAAAGATGGAGCACAGATACGCAGTATTTT
NA	NA	TRBV7-6	TRBJ2-5	CASSPTDFQETQYF	TGTGCCAGCAGCCCGACAGACTTCCAGGAGACCCAGTACTTC
NA	NA	TRBV29-1	TRBJ2-1	CSVGGGGSYNEQFF	TGCAGCGTTGGAGGCGGCGGCTCCTACAATGAGCAGTTCTTC
NA	TRBD2	TRBV6-1	TRBJ2-3	CASSVSGRRVDTQYF	TGTGCCAGCAGTGTTAGCGGGAGACGAGTAGATACGCAGTATTTT